Shown below are 3 T cell receptor beta chains from a single sample sequenced in a study of T-cell memory formation after mild COVID-19 (dated by TCRdb to the early 2020s). The library was obtained by 5' RACE. These reads were obtained on an Illumina NovaSeq 6000. The public reads were quality trimmed at Q25 with fastp and then assembled into clones with MiXCR by TCRdb, keeping productive beta chains. Here each entry gathers all rows of one CDR3 protein and keeps the most common genes and DNA. The sample data list 400,000 to 500,000 distinct CDR3 sequences, and 20% of these were observed just once. The ten largest clones capture around 8% of the sample. The sample was PBMCs or a T cell subset sorted from them (not recorded which). The receptor source for this set is an adult woman who had mild COVID-19 (a few samples of this study predate the infection). The sample titles of this study are shuffled in the database, so cell type and time point are left out; the donor was told from shared clones.

This clonotype was observed a handful of times. No conserved phenylalanine or tryptophan is present at the end of the CDR3, so a read error is the likely explanation. The limits of the CDR3 on the DNA are not certain, so only TCRdb's listed CDR3 is given. The rearrangement joins TRBV15 to TRBJ2-3; TRBD2 is the table's D call and was not checked against the DNA. The CDR3 adds up to 15 amino acids, both ends counted. Germline V gene sequence: CDR1 LNHNV, CDR2 YYDKDF (reference sequence). The CDR3 reads CATSSPGVAGAITSV.

This clonotype has a handful of counts. The rearrangement joins TRBV23-1 to TRBJ1-1, with D possibly matching TRBD1 (6 bases). TRBV23-1 is sorted into the ORF group, with uncertain function. V was trimmed by 11 bases and J by 6 bases, leaving 19 bases between them. The CDR3 totals 13 residues. The CDR3 region has the DNA TGCGCCTCATTGGACAGCCCCGGGGCTGAAGCTTTCTTT. It encodes CASLDSPGAEAFF.

Here the CDR3 reads CATSTRVIQTGGDYGYTF. In DNA form, the CDR3 reads TGTGCCACCAGCACGAGAGTAATTCAGACAGGGGGTGACTATGGCTACACCTTC. This sequence joins TRBV15 and TRBJ1-2, with TRBD1 matching over 9 bases. Trimming took 4 bases from V and 3 from J; bases not matched to a gene: 15. This CDR3 region has 18 residues. The germline V gene encodes CDR1 LNHNV and CDR2 YYDKDF (reference sequence).